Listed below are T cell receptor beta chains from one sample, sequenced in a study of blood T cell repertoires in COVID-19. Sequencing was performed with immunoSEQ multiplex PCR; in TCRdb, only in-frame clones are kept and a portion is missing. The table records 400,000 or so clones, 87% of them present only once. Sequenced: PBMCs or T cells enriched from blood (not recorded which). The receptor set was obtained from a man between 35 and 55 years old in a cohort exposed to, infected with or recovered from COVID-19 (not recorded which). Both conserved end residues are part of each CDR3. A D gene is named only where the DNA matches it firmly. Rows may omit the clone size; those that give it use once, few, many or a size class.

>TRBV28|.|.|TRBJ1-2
TGTGCCAGCAGCCTACAGGGAGACGGCTATGGCTACACCTTC
CASSLQGDGYGYTF
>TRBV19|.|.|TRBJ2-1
TGTGCCAGTAAGGTCGAGGGAGGATCCTACAATGAGCAGTTCTTC
CASKVEGGSYNEQFF
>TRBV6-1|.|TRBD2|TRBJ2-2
TGTGCCAGCAGTGTTTGGACTAGCGGGAGTGCTGGCACCGGGGAGCTGTTTTTT
CASSVWTSGSAGTGELFF
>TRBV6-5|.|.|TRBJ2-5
TGTGCCAGCAGTCCAGGACGAGGGGAGACCCAGTACTTC
CASSPGRGETQYF
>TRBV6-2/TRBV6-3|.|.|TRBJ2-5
TGTGCCAGCAGTTACCCTAGATCGGGGGAGACCCAGTACTTC
CASSYPRSGETQYF
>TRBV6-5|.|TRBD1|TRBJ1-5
TGTGCCAGCAGTTCGGGGACAGGAAATCAGCCCCAGCATTTT
CASSSGTGNQPQHF
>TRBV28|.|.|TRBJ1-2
TGTGCCAGCAGTTTAGCGGGCCTTAACTATGGCTACACCTTC
CASSLAGLNYGYTF
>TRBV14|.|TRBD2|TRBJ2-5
TGTGCCAGCAGCCAATACCTGACTAGCTCCGAGACCCAGTACTTC
CASSQYLTSSETQYF
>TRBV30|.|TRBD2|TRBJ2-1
TGTGCCTGGAGCCCCGGACTAGCGTTTGTCAATGAGCAGTTCTTC
CAWSPGLAFVNEQFF
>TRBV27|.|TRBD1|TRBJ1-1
TGTGCCAGCAGTTTAGGCGGACAGGGTGAAGCTTTCTTT
CASSLGGQGEAFF
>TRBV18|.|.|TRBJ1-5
TGTGCCAGCTCACCAATTACGGTCAATCAGCCCCAGCATTTT
CASSPITVNQPQHF
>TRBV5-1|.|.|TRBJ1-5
TGCGCCAGCAGCTTGGATGGCGGTTACAATCAGCCCCAGCATTTT
CASSLDGGYNQPQHF
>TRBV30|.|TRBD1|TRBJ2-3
TGTGCCTGGAGACAGGGGCGAAGCACAGATACGCAGTATTTT
CAWRQGRSTDTQYF
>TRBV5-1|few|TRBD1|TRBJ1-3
TGCGCCAGCAGCTTTACAGGGGTCTCTGGAAACACCATATATTTT
CASSFTGVSGNTIYF
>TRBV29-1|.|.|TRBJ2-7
TGCAGCGTTCGAGTTGGCTACGAGCAGTACTTC
CSVRVGYEQYF
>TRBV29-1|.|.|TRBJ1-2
TGCAGCGTTGAAGGAGGAGAAACAGGGATCTATGGCTACACCTTC
CSVEGGETGIYGYTF
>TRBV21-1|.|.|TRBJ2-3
TGTGCCAGCAGCAAAGCGTACAGGGTGGAGACAGCTACAGATACGCAGTATTTT
CASSKAYRVETATDTQYF
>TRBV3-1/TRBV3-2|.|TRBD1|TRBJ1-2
TGTGCCAGCAGCCAAGGGGGGGCCACAGGGGCGAATGGCTACACCTTC
CASSQGGATGANGYTF